What follows are 17 T cell receptor beta chains derived from one specimen sequenced in a study of blood T cell repertoires in COVID-19. Clones were read by immunoSEQ multiplex PCR, and TCRdb kept only the in-frame ones, dropping some. The top ten hold 11% of the sample, which has 95,000 to 100,000 clones, more than 70% seen once. Source material: peripheral blood. The receptors come from a woman in her 30s with acute or convalescent COVID-19.

This clone occurred a few times. CDR3 nucleotide sequence: TGTGCCAGCAGCTTAAGAGGCTCAGGGAATGAGCAGTTCTTC. Its protein is CASSLRGSGNEQFF. The rearrangement links TRBV7-3 to TRBJ2-1; the D gene is possibly TRBD1 (5 bases). The CDR3 is 14 residues long. V lost 1 base to trimming and J lost 7 bases, with 11 bases between them. Germline loops: CDR1 SGHTA, CDR2 FQGTGA.

The chain couples TRBV25-1 to TRBJ1-4, with TRBD1 identical over 7 bases. Germline V gene data show CDR1 as MGHDK and CDR2 as SYGVNS. The CDR3 is 16 amino acids. Unmatched junction bases numbered 10, after V lost 5 bases and J lost 4 bases. Written as DNA, the CDR3 is TGTGCCAGCAGTATGTCCGGGACAGCGGTTAATGAAAAACTGTTTTTT. Encoded protein: CASSMSGTAVNEKLFF.

V is TRBV6-5 and J is TRBJ1-2, with TRBD1 identical over 8 bases. The CDR3 is 14 residues long. The V gene's germline CDR1 is MNHEY and CDR2 SVGAGI. The V gene end was trimmed by 8 bases and the J gene end by 5 bases; junction bases not matched to a gene: 10. The DNA for the CDR3 is TGTGCCAGCTGGAAATCAGGGGGCGGGTATGGCTACACCTTC. Translated, it gives CASWKSGGGYGYTF.

The V gene is TRBV30, the J gene TRBJ1-2; D perhaps matches TRBD1 (6 bases). Germline V gives CDR1 GTSNPN, CDR2 SVGIG (reference sequence). This CDR3 has 13 residues. V shed 3 bases and J shed 4 bases, with 12 bases lying between them. CDR3 region: CAWSPQTGYGYTF. CDR3 sequence (DNA): TGTGCCTGGAGCCCCCAGACAGGCTATGGCTACACCTTC.

The chain uses TRBV7-2 and TRBJ2-1, with 8 bases fitting TRBD2. The V gene end was trimmed by 4 bases and the J gene end by 4 bases; junction bases not matched to a gene: 9. The CDR3 consists of 16 residues. Germline V gene lookup returns CDR1 SGHTA and CDR2 FQGNSA. CDR3 DNA: TGTGCCAGCAGCTCCCTGGGCGGGGGGACTTACAATGAGCAGTTCTTC. Its translation: CASSSLGGGTYNEQFF.

The CDR3 here is CASSERVGTGEKLFF. The CDR3 DNA reads TGTGCCAGCAGTGAAAGGGTAGGGACAGGCGAAAAACTGTTTTTT. The J gene is TRBJ1-4, the V gene TRBV2; TRBD1 aligns across 8 bases. The CDR3 totals 15 residues. The trim removed 2 bases at V and 8 bases at J, leaving 7 bases unmatched. Per germline, CDR1 SNHLY and CDR2 FYNNEI.

The CDR3 DNA sequence: TGTGCCAGTAGTCGGAGTTACTACGGGGCCAACGTCCTGACTTTC. Translated, it gives CASSRSYYGANVLTF. The V call is TRBV19, the J call TRBJ2-6; D is unresolved. Trimming left V 5 bases short and J 4 bases short, with 12 bases between. The germline CDR1 and CDR2 sequences are LNHDA and SQIVND (reference sequence). This CDR3 spans 15 amino acids. The variable domain in full, with the rest retrieved from reference TRBV19 and TRBJ2-6, is DGGITQSPKYLFRKEGQNVTLSCEQNLNHDAMYWYRQDPGQGLRLIYYSQIVNDFQKGDIAEGYSVSREKKESFPLTVTSAQKNPTAFYLCASSRSYYGANVLTFGAGSRLTVL.

The chain carries TRBV4-1 and TRBJ2-1; D is perhaps TRBD1 (6 bases). The germline gives CDR1 MGHRA, CDR2 YSYEKL. V lost 4 bases to trimming and J lost 8 bases, with 18 bases between them. This CDR3 region has 15 residues. In DNA, the CDR3 is TGCGCCAGCAGCCTCGAACAGGGATTTGGGCATGAGCAGTTCTTC. Translating gives CASSLEQGFGHEQFF.

The CDR3 loop reads CAWSRGAGYEQYF. The CDR3 bases are TGTGCCTGGAGTCGGGGGGCAGGCTACGAGCAGTACTTC. This chain uses TRBV30 with TRBJ2-7; TRBD2 is a possible D gene (7 bases). Germline CDR1 reads GTSNPN; CDR2 reads SVGIG (reference sequence). This CDR3 has 13 residues. Trimming took 2 bases from V and 3 from J, leaving 11 bases between them. The whole variable domain, filled in from reference TRBV30 and TRBJ2-7, reads SQTIHQWPATLVQPVGSPLSLECTVEGTSNPNLYWYRQAAGRGLQLLFYSVGIGQISSEVPQNLSASRPQDRQFILSSKKLLLSDSGFYLCAWSRGAGYEQYFGPGTRLTVT.

The chain carries TRBV18 and TRBJ1-4; D unresolved. This CDR3 region has 14 residues. Germline values: CDR1 KGHSH, CDR2 LQKENI. The V end was cut by 6 bases, the J end by 7 bases, with 15 bases between. CDR3 bases: TGTGCCAGCTCTCCCCAAAGGGCGGGTGAAAAACTGTTTTTT. Amino acids: CASSPQRAGEKLFF.

The gene calls are TRBV6-5 and TRBJ2-7; tentative D call: TRBD2 (6 bases). CDR3 length equals 14 residues. CDR1 MNHEY and CDR2 SVGAGI come from the germline V gene. V lost 2 bases and J lost 7, with 15 bases in between. CDR3 nucleotides: TGTGCCAGCAGTTACGGAGGAGGGGCGTGGGAGCAGTACTTC. Amino acid sequence: CASSYGGGAWEQYF.

The genes are TRBV27 and TRBJ2-7; weak D call: TRBD2 (6 bases). Germline V gives CDR1 MNHEY, CDR2 SMNVEV (reference sequence). The CDR3 consists of 14 residues. The germline V and J ends were trimmed by 0 bases and 6 bases, with 12 bases remaining between them. CDR3 in DNA: TGTGCCAGCAGTTTATCACGTACTAGCAGCGAGCAGTACTTC. Protein sequence: CASSLSRTSSEQYF.

CDR3 sequence: CASSLDPTSYEQYF. The CDR3 DNA is TGTGCCAGCAGTTTAGACCCGACTAGCTACGAGCAGTACTTC. The chain combines TRBV27 with TRBJ2-7, with a weak D call TRBD2 (6 bases). The V end lost 2 bases, the J end lost 3 bases, and 11 bases lay between the germline ends. The CDR3 loop spans 14 amino acids. The germline gives CDR1 MNHEY, CDR2 SMNVEV (reference sequence).

This chain connects TRBV3-1 (or the pseudogene TRBV3-2) to TRBJ2-3, with D maybe TRBD1 (5 bases). Germline-derived CDR1 and CDR2 are LGHDT and YNNKEL (reference sequence). The CDR3 sequence is 15 residues long. Trimming took 1 base from V and 2 from J, leaving 10 bases between them. CDR3 nucleotides: TGTGCCAGCAGCCAAGGATCGACAGACACAGATACGCAGTATTTT. This translates into CASSQGSTDTDTQYF.

The rearrangement links TRBV30 to TRBJ1-4; possibly TRBD1 for D (5 bases). Per the germline V gene, CDR1 is GTSNPN and CDR2 is SVGIG (reference sequence). The CDR3 totals 13 residues. The V end lost 4 bases, the J end lost 8 bases, and 14 bases lay between the germline ends. The CDR3 nucleotides are TGTGCCTGGACAAGAGACAGATACGAAAAACTGTTTTTT. Amino acid sequence: CAWTRDRYEKLFF.

J is TRBJ2-1 and V is TRBV4-1; 10 nucleotides match TRBD2. The CDR3 sequence is 16 residues long. V dropped 1 base and J dropped 2; count of bases not matched to a gene: 2. Germline assignment: CDR1 MGHRA and CDR2 YSYEKL. The CDR3, as DNA: TGCGCCAGCAGCCAAGTGACTAGCGGGCCCTACAATGAGCAGTTCTTC. Its protein is CASSQVTSGPYNEQFF.

This clone appeared a single time. The genes are TRBV6-5 and TRBJ1-2, with a tentative D call TRBD1 (5 bases). This CDR3 comprises 11 residues. V gave up 9 bases and J gave up 4 bases, with 9 bases separating them. The germline CDR1 and CDR2 sequences are MNHEY and SVGAGI. CDR3 nucleotides: TGTGCCAGTCAGGGCCGCTATGGCTACACCTTC. Translation: CASQGRYGYTF.